The entry below gives a single T cell receptor (beta chain) sequence along with its context. This clone was detected a few times. What antigen it recognizes has not been identified. No clone much larger than this one lies a single base away; base qualities are absent. The data stem from a study of beta chain features in type 1 diabetes (dated by TCRdb to the late 2010s). At the level of the whole study: Mean age, gender distribution, total cell number and subset yield were not different between patients and healthy donors. A total of 90 million to 120 million sorted cells were examined across all samples, and a strong correlation was observed between cell number per subset and RNA yield. In the study, recently diagnosed type 1 diabetes patients and matched healthy donors were compared on the TCRB repertoires of their sorted circulating CD4+ T cell subsets. Naive and central memory subsets were obtained from all 30 or so donors, but regulatory and stem cell-like memory subsets were isolated from only 8 patients and roughly 8 healthy donors. General conclusions and limits of the study: Because cDNA was sequenced instead of genomic DNA, highly expressing activated cells could be over-represented, though the groups showed no difference in activation or CD3 levels. Naive, central memory and regulatory TCRB repertoires appeared to be more alike among patients than among healthy donors. PCR may preferentially amplify shorter templates, but because patient and control samples were amplified and corrected together, any resulting skew would affect both groups equally. Only small numbers of individuals were included in the HLA sub-analyses, which left unresolved whether HLA type had any influence on TCRB rearrangement. Type 1 diabetes patients showed a moderate but significant shortening of TCRB CDR3 length in all four CD4+ subsets. Patients with type 1 diabetes made fewer insertions and deleted more nucleotides at VDJ recombination sites, implying thymic rearrangement abnormalities.

A single peripheral blood draw of around 120 mL on average was collected from each donor into heparinised tubes. Naive, central memory, regulatory and stem cell-like memory CD4+ T cells were sorted on a BD FACSAria II using a panel including CD45RO, CCR7, CD25, CD127, CD95 and CD27. A purity above 98% was achieved for all sorted populations. PBMCs were isolated right away by Lymphoprep density gradient centrifugation and were stained directly, without culture. So that batch effects would be minimized, each experiment stained and sorted samples in pairs, pairing one healthy donor with one patient. The CDR3 sequence holds 13 residues, the cysteine and phenylalanine included. The DNA shown is the 39-base CDR3, in frame from base 1. The germline V gene sets CDR1 to SGHTA and CDR2 to FQGNSA. V is shortened by 5 bases, J by 6 bases, and the region joining them spans 11 bases. The entire isolated RNA was reverse transcribed using the High Capacity cDNA Reverse Transcription Kit, and thus expressed TCRB transcripts were sequenced. Naive, central memory and regulatory T cell samples underwent deep immunoSEQ sequencing, averaging around 3.9 million total reads per sample. Sorted cells were lysed in RLT buffer and RNA was extracted with DNase-treated RNeasy Micro or Mini kits, depending on cell number. Each cell subset was processed separately to prevent cross-contamination, with patient and healthy donor samples processed together. Using the immunoSEQ multiplex PCR, TCRB sequences were amplified from cDNA into 87-bp fragments spanning the CDR3 region. Sequencing of the amplicons was performed on the Illumina HiSeq platform. On the study's bioinformatics: PCR bias was computationally corrected using synthetic template baselines, reads within Hamming distance 2 were collapsed, and singletons that could not be merged were discarded. Reads were aligned against IMGT so that V, D and J genes, CDR3 length and insertions or deletions at six rearrangement sites could be assigned. Clonotype counts were normalized to sorted cell number within each subset before computing true diversity and Gini coefficients with the tcR R package. The overlap coefficient, calculated on TCRB nucleotide sequences, was used to measure repertoire sharing. The clones in this table, taken by TCRdb from immuneACCESS, are in-frame only. Not every clone is retained; where verified, under half of the shortfall comes from an unresolved V gene, and the cause of the rest is unknown. Clone size and the V and J calls come from that table; the DNA yielded D and trimming. For this sample there are fewer than 400,000 clones; around 9.3% appear just once. The top ten clonotypes cover 1% of the sample.

The TCR originated in a man aged 30 to 45 with type 1 diabetes. Sequencing was done on a sample of central memory CD4+ T cells from blood. Recombination joined TRBV7-2 with TRBJ1-5, with no reliable assignment of the D segment. The CDR3 here reads CASSPWDLQPQHF. The base sequence is TGTGCCAGCAGCCCGTGGGATCTTCAGCCCCAGCATTTT.